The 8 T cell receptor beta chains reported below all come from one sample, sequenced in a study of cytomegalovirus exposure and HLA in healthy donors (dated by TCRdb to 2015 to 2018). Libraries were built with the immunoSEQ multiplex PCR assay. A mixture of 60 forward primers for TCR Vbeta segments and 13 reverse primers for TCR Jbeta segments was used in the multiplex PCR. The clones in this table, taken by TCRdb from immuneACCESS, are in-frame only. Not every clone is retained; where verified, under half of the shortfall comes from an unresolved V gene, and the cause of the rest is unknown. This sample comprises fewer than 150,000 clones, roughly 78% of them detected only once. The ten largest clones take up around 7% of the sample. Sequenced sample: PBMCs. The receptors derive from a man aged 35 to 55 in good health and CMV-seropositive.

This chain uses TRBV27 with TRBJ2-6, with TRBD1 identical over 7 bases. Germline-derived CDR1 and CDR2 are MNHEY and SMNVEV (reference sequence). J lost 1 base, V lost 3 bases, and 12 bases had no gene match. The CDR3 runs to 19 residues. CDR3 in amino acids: CASSFKRQGSLSGANVLTF. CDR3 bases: TGTGCCAGCAGTTTTAAACGACAGGGTTCGTTATCTGGGGCCAACGTCCTGACTTTC. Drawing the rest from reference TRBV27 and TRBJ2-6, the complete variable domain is EAQVTQNPRYLITVTGKKLTVTCSQNMNHEYMSWYRQDPGLGLRQIYYSMNVEVTDKGDVPEGYKVSRKEKRNFPLILESPSPNQTSLYFCASSFKRQGSLSGANVLTFGAGSRLTVL.

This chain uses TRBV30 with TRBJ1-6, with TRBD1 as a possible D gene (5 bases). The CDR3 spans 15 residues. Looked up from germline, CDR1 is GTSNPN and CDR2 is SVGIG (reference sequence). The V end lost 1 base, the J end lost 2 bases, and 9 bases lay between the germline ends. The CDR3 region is CAWSEGRAYNSPLHF. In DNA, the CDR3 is TGTGCCTGGAGTGAGGGCAGGGCCTATAATTCACCCCTCCACTTT.

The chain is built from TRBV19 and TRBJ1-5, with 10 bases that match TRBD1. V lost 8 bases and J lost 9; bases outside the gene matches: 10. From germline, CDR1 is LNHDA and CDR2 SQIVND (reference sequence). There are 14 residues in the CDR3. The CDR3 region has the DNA TGTGCCAGTGGGGACAGGGGTTTTTTGTCGCCCCAGCATTTT. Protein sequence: CASGDRGFLSPQHF.

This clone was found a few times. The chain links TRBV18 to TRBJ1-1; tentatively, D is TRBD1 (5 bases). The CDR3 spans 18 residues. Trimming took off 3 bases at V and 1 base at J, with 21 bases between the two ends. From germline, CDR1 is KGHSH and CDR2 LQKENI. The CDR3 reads CASSPREPGPLGNTEAFF. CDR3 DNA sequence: TGTGCCAGCTCACCTAGAGAACCAGGGCCCCTAGGGAACACTGAAGCTTTCTTT.

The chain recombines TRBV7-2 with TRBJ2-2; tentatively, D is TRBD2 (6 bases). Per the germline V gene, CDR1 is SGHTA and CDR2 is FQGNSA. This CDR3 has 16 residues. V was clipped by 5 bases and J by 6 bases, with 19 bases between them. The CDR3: CASSPQSLRLAGELFF. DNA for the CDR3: TGTGCCAGCAGCCCACAATCCCTCAGACTAGCCGGGGAGCTGTTTTTT.

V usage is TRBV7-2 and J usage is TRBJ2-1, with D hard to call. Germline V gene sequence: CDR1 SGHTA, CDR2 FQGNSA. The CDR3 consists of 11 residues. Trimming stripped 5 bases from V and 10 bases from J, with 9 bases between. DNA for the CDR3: TGTGCCAGCAGCCCCAGCAGGGAGCAGTTCTTC. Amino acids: CASSPSREQFF.

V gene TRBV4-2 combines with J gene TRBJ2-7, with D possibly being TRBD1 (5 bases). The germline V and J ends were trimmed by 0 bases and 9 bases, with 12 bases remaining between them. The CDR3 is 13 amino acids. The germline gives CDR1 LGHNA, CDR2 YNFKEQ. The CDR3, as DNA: TGTGCCAGCAGCCAAGAAGCCGAAGACAGGCAGTACTTC. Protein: CASSQEAEDRQYF.

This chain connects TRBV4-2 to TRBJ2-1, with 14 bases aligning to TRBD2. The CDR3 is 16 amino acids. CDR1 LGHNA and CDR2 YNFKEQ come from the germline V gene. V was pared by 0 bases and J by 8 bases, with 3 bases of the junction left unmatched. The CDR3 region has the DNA TGTGCCAGCAGCCAAGAAGGGACTAGCGGGAGACATGAGCAGTTCTTC. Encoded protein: CASSQEGTSGRHEQFF.